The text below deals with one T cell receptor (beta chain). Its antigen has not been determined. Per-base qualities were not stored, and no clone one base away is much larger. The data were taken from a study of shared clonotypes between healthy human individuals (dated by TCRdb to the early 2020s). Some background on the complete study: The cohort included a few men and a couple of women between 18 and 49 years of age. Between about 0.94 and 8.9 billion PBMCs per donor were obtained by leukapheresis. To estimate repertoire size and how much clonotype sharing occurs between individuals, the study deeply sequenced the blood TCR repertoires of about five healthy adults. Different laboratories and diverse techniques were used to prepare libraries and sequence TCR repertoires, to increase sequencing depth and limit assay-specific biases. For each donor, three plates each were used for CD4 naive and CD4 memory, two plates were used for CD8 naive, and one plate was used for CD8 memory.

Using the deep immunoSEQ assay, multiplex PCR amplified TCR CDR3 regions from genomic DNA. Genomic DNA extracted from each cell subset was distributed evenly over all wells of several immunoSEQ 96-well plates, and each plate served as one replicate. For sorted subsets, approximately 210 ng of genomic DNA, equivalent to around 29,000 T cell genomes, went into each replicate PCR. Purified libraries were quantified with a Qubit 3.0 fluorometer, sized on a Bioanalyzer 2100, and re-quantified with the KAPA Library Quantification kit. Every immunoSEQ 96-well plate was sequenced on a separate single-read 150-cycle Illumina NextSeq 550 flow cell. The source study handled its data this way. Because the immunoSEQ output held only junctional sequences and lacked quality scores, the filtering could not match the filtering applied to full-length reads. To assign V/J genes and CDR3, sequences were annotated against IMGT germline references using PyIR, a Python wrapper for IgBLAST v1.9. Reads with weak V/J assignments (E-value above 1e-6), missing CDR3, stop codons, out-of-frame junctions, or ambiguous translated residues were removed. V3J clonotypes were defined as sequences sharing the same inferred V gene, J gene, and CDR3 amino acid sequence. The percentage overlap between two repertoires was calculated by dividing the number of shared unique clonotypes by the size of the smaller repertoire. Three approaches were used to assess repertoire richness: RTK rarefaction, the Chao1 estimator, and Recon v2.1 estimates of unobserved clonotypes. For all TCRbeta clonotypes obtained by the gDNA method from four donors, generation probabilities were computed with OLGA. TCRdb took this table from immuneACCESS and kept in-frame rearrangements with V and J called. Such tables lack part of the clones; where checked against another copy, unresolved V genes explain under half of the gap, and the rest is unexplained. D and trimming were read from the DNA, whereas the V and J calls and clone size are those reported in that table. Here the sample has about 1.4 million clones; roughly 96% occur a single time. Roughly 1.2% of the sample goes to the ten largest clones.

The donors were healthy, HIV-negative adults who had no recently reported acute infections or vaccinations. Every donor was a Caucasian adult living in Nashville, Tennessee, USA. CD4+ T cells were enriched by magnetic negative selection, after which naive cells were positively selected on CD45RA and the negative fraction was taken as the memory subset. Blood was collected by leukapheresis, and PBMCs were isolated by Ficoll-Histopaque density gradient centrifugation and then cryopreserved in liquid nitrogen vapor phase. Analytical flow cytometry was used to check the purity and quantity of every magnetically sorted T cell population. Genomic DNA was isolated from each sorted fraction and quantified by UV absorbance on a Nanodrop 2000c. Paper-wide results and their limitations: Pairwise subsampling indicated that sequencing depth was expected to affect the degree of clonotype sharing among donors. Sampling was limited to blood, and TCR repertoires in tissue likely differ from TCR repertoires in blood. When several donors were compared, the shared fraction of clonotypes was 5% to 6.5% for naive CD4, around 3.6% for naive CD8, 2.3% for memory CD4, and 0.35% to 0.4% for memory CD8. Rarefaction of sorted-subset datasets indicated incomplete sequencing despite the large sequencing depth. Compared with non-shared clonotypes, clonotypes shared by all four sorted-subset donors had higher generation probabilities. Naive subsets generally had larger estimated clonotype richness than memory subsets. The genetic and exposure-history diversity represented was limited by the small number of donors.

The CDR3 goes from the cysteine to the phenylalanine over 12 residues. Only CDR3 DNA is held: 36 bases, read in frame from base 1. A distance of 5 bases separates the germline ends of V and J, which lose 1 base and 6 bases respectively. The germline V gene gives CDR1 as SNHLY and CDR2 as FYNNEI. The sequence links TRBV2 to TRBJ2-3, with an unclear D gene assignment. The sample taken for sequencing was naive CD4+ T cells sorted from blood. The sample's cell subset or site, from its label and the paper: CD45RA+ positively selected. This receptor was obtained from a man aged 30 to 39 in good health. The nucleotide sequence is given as TGTGCCAGCAGTGAAGGGCTGGATACGCAGTATTTT. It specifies CASSEGLDTQYF.